The source of this T cell receptor (beta chain) is a study of blood T cell repertoires in COVID-19. The wider study: PBMCs, B-cell-depleted T cells, or T cells provided the cDNA or gDNA that made up the material.

Profiled with immunoSEQ multiplex PCR; TCRdb holds only in-frame clones, not every one. The sample contains fewer than 200,000 clones, 88% of which appear only once. V was cut by 6 bases and J by 6 bases, with 10 bases left in between. Germline V gene sequence: CDR1 KGHDR, CDR2 SFDVKD. The CDR3 runs to 12 residues. The chain couples TRBV24-1 to TRBJ1-2; TRBD1 might be the D (5 bases). Sequencing was done on a sample of peripheral blood. This TCR was recovered from a man in his fifties or sixties with acute or convalescent COVID-19. CDR3 loop: CATSQGWDGYTF. The DNA for the CDR3 is TGTGCCACCAGTCAGGGTTGGGATGGCTACACCTTC.